This TCR beta chain derives from a study of cytomegalovirus exposure and HLA in healthy donors. Study in general: The study's early data release held about 85 million unique TCRs from HLA-typed donors. Study-level findings and limits: Serostatus for CMV was the only available immune exposure information. Accurate predictions that matched the HLA-A and HLA-B alleles of most subjects were reportedly made from TCR beta sequences. A later analysis showed that HLA-associated TCR beta chains had undergone more clonal expansion than equally common others.

PCR used 60 Vbeta primers and 13 Jbeta primers. Assay used: immunoSEQ multiplex PCR; TCRdb lists only in-frame clones, some missing. Of some 150,000 clones in the sample, about 80% were seen once. The CDR3 covers 14 residues. Germline CDR1 is SGHRS and CDR2 is YFSETQ. The ends lost 4 bases at V and 5 bases at J; junction bases unmatched: 6. To note about this clone: Its specificity is not known.

The V gene is TRBV5-1, the J gene TRBJ2-5, with TRBD2 matching over 9 bases. Sequencing used PBMCs. The clonotype originates from a man aged 35-49 years in good health and CMV-seronegative. In DNA form, the CDR3 reads TGCGCCAGCAGCGCGGGGGGGTCTGGGGAGACCCAGTACTTC. This encodes CASSAGGSGETQYF.